The rows below give T cell receptor beta chains drawn from one sample of a study of T-cell reconstitution after alpha-beta-depleted transplantation in children. A single record per CDR3 protein comes from TCRdb applying MiXCR to the PCR reads. Among 150,000 to 200,000 distinct CDR3 sequences, roughly 6.3% were seen once, and the ten largest hold approximately 4.1%. The sample consisted of PBMCs, taken before TCRalphabeta/CD19-depleted stem cell transplant. The receptor source for this set is a girl in the first two years of life with combined immunodeficiency, due to receive a stem cell transplant. CDR3s include the opening cysteine and the closing phenylalanine or tryptophan.

v_gene,CDR3aa
TRBV7-9,CASSLGGQVYEQYF
TRBV7-2,CASSLVFSGEWGGYTF
TRBV7-6,CASSLGGMANVLTF
TRBV28,CASSLRVNEQFF
TRBV7-7,CASSLGNRGGETQYF
TRBV3-1,CASSQDTDTQYF
TRBV5-8,CASSLGQGYQPQHF
TRBV20-1,CSAGRQREFGYGYTF
TRBV5-1,CASSPIWSSTDTQYF
TRBV5-6,CASSLTHRGTYEQYF
TRBV3-1,CASSPLTGAYEQYF
TRBV12-3/TRBV12-4,CATLWTTEAFF
TRBV15,CATVLAGVPKVISYNEQFF
TRBV7-2,CASSLVGTIQGDTQYF
TRBV4-1,CASSQDRVNEQFF
TRBV3-1,CASSSRLSSSYNEQFF
TRBV7-6,CASSLQISSGNYNEQFF
TRBV10-3,CAIKASTKETQYF
TRBV7-7,CASSLEVPPGAHGYTF
TRBV7-3,CASSLALGRTNYNEQFF
TRBV29-1,CSVEESGLALDEQFF
TRBV7-4,CASSSPGLAGGPVGYF
TRBV4-3,CASSQGHMESPLHF
TRBV21-1,CASIGGCESSGNYSYEQYF
TRBV28,CASQGIEETQYF
TRBV28,CASSMGLVGGFYEQYF
TRBV2,CASTPSGYEQYF
TRBV5-6,CASSPHGGRQETQYF
TRBV7-9,CASSLSVVEQFF
TRBV15,CATSHGMITKNIQYF
TRBV11-3,CASSFGTSGGGEQFF
TRBV28,CASSFVAGGNNEQFF
TRBV7-8,CASSQQRPSSYNSPLHF
TRBV4-2,CASSQDRRGYNEQFF
TRBV5-1,CASSLEGSTYEQYF
TRBV7-6,CASSSAAYNEQFF
TRBV5-1,CASSPSTAGYTF
TRBV6-5,CASSWVGSANTGELFF
TRBV7-9,CASSPGGVEAFF
TRBV5-1,CASSEDLYEQYF
TRBV2,CASRTGYNEQFF
TRBV12-3/TRBV12-4,CASSFSGVDTQYF
TRBV4-1,CASSQDRGQETQYF
TRBV20-1,CSATRGGGNNSPLHF
TRBV7-2,CASSPRLAGEETQYF
TRBV29-1,CSVRWTSGTNEQFF
TRBV19,CASSIWAGGVDQPQHF
TRBV28,CASSLWRDRGLQETQYF
TRBV28,CASSLSAGVSAEAFF
TRBV24-1,CTTSDLPVIAGGHEQFF
TRBV7-8,CASSLIIAGGSGNTIYF
TRBV4-3,CASSPLRDREQYF